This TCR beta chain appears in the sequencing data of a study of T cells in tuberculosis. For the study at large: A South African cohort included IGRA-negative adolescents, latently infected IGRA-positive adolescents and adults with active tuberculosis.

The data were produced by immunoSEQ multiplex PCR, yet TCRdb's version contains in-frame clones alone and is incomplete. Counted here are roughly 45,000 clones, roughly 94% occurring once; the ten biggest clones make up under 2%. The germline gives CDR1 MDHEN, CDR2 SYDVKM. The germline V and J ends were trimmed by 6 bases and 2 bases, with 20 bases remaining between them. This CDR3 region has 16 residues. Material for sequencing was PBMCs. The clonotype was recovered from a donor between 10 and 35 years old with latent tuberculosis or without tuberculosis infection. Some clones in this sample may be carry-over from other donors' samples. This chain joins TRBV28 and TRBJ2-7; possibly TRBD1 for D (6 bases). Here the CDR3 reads CASSLNPGTPAYEQYF. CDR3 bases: TGTGCCAGCAGCTTAAACCCCGGGACACCCGCCTACGAGCAGTACTTC.